This T cell receptor beta chain was captured in a study of blood T cell repertoires in COVID-19. Study overall: Samples came from the United States, Italy and Spain, spanning acute and convalescent COVID-19. Sources were T cells, B-cell-depleted T cells, or PBMCs; the material itself was cDNA or gDNA.

How the authors handled the data: Counts of nucleated cells, estimated from reference gene primer amplification, were obtained. Data came from immunoSEQ multiplex PCR; TCRdb stores just in-frame clones and leaves some out. V, J and clone size were drawn from that table, and D and trimming were deduced from the DNA. The table includes some 150,000 clones, about 87% detected once. This clone was counted between two and nine times. The receptor was derived from a human donor in a cohort sampled during active COVID-19. The specimen was peripheral blood.

The CDR3 spells CASRLGTMNTEAFF. CDR3 nucleotide sequence: TGTGCCAGCCGTCTAGGGACTATGAACACTGAAGCTTTCTTT. The V gene is TRBV19, the J gene TRBJ1-1, with D tentatively TRBD1 (5 bases). Germline V lookup: CDR1 LNHDA, CDR2 SQIVND (reference sequence). Trimming cost V 9 bases and J 0 bases, with 14 bases left between them. The CDR3 is 14 residues long.